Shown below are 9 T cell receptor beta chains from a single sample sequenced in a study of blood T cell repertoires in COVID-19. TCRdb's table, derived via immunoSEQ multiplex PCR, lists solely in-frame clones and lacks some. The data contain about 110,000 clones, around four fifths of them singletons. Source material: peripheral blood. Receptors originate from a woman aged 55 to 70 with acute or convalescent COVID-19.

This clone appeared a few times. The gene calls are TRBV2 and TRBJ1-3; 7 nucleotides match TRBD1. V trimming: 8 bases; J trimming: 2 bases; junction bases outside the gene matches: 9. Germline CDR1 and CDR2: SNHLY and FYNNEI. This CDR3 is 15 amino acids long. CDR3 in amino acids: CASARERGPGNTIYF. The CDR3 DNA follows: TGTGCCAGCGCACGGGAAAGGGGGCCTGGAAACACCATATATTTT.

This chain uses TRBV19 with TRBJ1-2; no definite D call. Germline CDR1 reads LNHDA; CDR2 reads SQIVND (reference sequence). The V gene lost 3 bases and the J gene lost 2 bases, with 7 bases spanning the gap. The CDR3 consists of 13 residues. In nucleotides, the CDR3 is TGTGCCAGTAGTATCGCCGGGAACTATGGCTACACCTTC. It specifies CASSIAGNYGYTF.

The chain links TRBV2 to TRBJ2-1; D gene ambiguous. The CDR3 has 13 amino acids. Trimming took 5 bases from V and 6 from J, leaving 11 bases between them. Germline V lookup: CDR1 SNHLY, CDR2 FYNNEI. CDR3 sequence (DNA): TGTGCCAGCAGTACTAATCGAGGCAATGAGCAGTTCTTC. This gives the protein CASSTNRGNEQFF.

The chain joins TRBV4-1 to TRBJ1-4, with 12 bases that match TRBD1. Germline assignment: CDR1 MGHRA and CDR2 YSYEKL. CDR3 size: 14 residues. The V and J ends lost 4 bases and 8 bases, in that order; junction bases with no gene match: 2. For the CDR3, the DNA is TGCGCCAGCAGCCGAGGGACAGGGGGCGAAAAACTGTTTTTT. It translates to CASSRGTGGEKLFF.

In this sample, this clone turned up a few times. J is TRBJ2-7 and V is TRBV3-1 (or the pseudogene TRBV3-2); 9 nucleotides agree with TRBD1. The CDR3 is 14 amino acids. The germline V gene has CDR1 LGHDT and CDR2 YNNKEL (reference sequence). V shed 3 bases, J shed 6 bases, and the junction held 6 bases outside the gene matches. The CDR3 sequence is CASSQTGTGFEQYF. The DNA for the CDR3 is TGTGCCAGCAGCCAGACCGGGACAGGGTTCGAGCAGTACTTC.

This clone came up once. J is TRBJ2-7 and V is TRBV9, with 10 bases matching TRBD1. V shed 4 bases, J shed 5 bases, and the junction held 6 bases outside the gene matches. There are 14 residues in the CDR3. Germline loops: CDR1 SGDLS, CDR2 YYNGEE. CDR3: CASSQRGTGDEQYF. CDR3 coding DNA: TGTGCCAGCAGCCAAAGGGGGACAGGGGACGAGCAGTACTTC.

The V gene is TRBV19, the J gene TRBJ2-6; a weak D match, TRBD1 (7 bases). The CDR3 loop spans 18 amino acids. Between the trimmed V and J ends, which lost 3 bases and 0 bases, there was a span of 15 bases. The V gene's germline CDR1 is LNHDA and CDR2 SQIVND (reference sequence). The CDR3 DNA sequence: TGTGCCAGTAGTATTGCGGGGACAGCAACCTCTGGGGCCAACGTCCTGACTTTC. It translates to CASSIAGTATSGANVLTF.

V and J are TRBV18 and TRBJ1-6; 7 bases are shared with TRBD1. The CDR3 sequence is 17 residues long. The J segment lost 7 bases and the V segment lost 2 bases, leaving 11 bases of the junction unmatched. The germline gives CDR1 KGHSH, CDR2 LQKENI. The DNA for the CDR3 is TGTGCCAGCTCACCAAACTCCGGGACAGCGGTAAATTCACCCCTCCACTTT. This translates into CASSPNSGTAVNSPLHF. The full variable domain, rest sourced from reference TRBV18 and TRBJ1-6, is NAGVMQNPRHLVRRRGQEARLRCSPMKGHSHVYWYRQLPEEGLKFMVYLQKENIIDESGMPKERFSAEFPKEGPSILRIQQVVRGDSAAYFCASSPNSGTAVNSPLHFGNGTRLTVT.

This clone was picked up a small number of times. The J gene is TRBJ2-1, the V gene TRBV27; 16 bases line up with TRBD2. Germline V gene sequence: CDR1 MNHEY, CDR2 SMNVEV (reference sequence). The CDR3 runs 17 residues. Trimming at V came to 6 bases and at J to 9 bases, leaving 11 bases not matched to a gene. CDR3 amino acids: CASRGMGLAGGPREQFF. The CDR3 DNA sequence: TGTGCCAGCAGGGGTATGGGACTAGCGGGAGGGCCGCGTGAGCAGTTCTTC.